The rows below give T cell receptor beta chains drawn from one sample of a study of blood T cell repertoires in COVID-19. Some clones are missing from TCRdb's copy, which holds only in-frame ones; the method was immunoSEQ multiplex PCR. The sample has roughly 70,000 clones, approximately 90% seen once. The sample taken for sequencing was peripheral blood. Every receptor here comes from a human donor in a cohort sampled during active COVID-19. The CDR3 runs from the conserved cysteine through the conserved F or W. A D gene is named only where the DNA matches it firmly. A row's size may be missing; if present it is once, few, many or a size class.

TRBJ2-5 NA TRBV3-1/TRBV3-2 NA 14 TGTGCCAGCAGCCGATTAGGGGCCGGCGAGACCCAGTACTTC CASSRLGAGETQYF
TRBJ2-1 once TRBV3-1/TRBV3-2 TRBD2 16 TGTGCCAGCAGCCAAAGGACGGGACTAGCGGGAGATGAGCAGTTCTTC CASSQRTGLAGDEQFF
TRBJ1-1 NA TRBV6-5 NA 15 TGTGCCAGCGGTCGGGGGGGACGGCAGAACACTGAAGCTTTCTTT CASGRGGRQNTEAFF
TRBJ1-2 NA TRBV30 NA 13 TGTGCCTGGAGGGGGGGGTCCTGGGATGGCTACACCTTC CAWRGGSWDGYTF
TRBJ2-5 NA TRBV3-1/TRBV3-2 TRBD1 15 TGTGCCAGCAGCCAAGGGACAGGGCAAGAAGAGACCCAGTACTTC CASSQGTGQEETQYF
TRBJ1-2 NA TRBV2 NA 12 TGTGCCACGGGCGGGACCAACTATGGCTACACCTTC CATGGTNYGYTF
TRBJ1-1 NA TRBV5-1 NA 15 TGCGCCAGCAGCCCTGAAGGGGTAGCCCGCACTGAAGCTTTCTTT CASSPEGVARTEAFF
TRBJ2-1 NA TRBV2 NA 11 TGTGCCGGCCGGAGCTCCAATGAGCAGTTCTTC CAGRSSNEQFF
TRBJ2-1 NA TRBV10-2 TRBD2 16 TGCGCCAGCAGGAATCTAGCGGGAGGGGGTTACAATGAGCAGTTCTTC CASRNLAGGGYNEQFF
TRBJ2-5 NA TRBV18 NA 16 TGTGCCAGCTCACGTACCCGCCAGGAGGTCCGAGAGACCCAGTACTTC CASSRTRQEVRETQYF
TRBJ1-1 NA TRBV6-1 TRBD1 15 TGTGCCAGCAGTGAATCTGACAGGGGTTGGAGTGAAGCTTTCTTT CASSESDRGWSEAFF
TRBJ2-5 NA TRBV19 TRBD1 14 TGTGCCAGTAGTCCCCTGGGACAGGGTGAGACCCAGTACTTC CASSPLGQGETQYF
TRBJ1-1 NA TRBV28 TRBD1 13 TGTGCCAGCAGCCTACAGGGGGCGGTTGAAGCTTTCTTT CASSLQGAVEAFF
TRBJ2-1 NA TRBV5-4 TRBD2 15 TGTGCCAGCAGCCTTGCCGCGGGAGGGTACAATGAGCAGTTCTTC CASSLAAGGYNEQFF
TRBJ1-2 NA TRBV19 TRBD1 16 TGTGCCAGTAGTCCGCAGTCGACAGGGCAGAGCTATGGCTACACCTTC CASSPQSTGQSYGYTF
TRBJ2-5 NA TRBV5-1 TRBD2 18 TGCGCCAGCAGCTATACCGGGACTAGCGGGAGGGCGGGAGAGACCCAGTACTTC CASSYTGTSGRAGETQYF
TRBJ2-1 NA TRBV19 NA 12 TGTGCCACCTCAACAGGGTACAATGAGCAGTTCTTC CATSTGYNEQFF
TRBJ2-7 NA TRBV3-1/TRBV3-2 NA 13 TGTGCCAGCAGCCCCGGGACTCGATACGAGCAGTACTTC CASSPGTRYEQYF
TRBJ2-2 NA TRBV3-1/TRBV3-2 NA 11 TGTGCCAGCAGATCTTCCGGGGAGCTGTTTTTT CASRSSGELFF
TRBJ2-1 NA TRBV3-1/TRBV3-2 NA 14 TGTGCCAGCAGTACAGGGTTCTCCTACAATGAGCAGTTCTTC CASSTGFSYNEQFF
TRBJ2-6 NA TRBV28 NA 16 TGTGCCAGCAGTTTACACACTGGAGCTGGGGCCAACGTCCTGACTTTC CASSLHTGAGANVLTF
TRBJ2-2 NA TRBV7-9 NA 15 TGTGCCAGCACAAGGGAGACGACGAACACCGGGGAGCTGTTTTTT CASTRETTNTGELFF
TRBJ1-6 NA TRBV4-1 NA 15 TGCGCCAGCAGCCAAGTGCAACAGGGTGATTCACCCCTCCACTTT CASSQVQQGDSPLHF
TRBJ2-2 NA TRBV3-1/TRBV3-2 TRBD1 15 TGTGCCAGCAGCCGAGTAGGGGGCGCCGGCGGGGAGCTGTTTTTT CASSRVGGAGGELFF
TRBJ2-5 few TRBV24-1 TRBD1 15 TGTGCCACCAGTGACATAGGGACAGACCAAGAGACCCAGTACTTC CATSDIGTDQETQYF
TRBJ1-2 NA TRBV2 NA 11 TGTGCCAGCAGTCGACTCTATGGCTACACCTTC CASSRLYGYTF
TRBJ2-2 NA TRBV6-4 TRBD2 16 TGTGCCAGCTCGGCTAGCGGGAGCGTGGACACCGGGGAGCTGTTTTTT CASSASGSVDTGELFF
TRBJ2-6 NA TRBV5-1 NA 17 TGCGCCAGCAGCCCCGCCCAGGCGATCTCTGGGGCCAACGTCCTGACTTTC CASSPAQAISGANVLTF
TRBJ1-1 NA TRBV19 NA 13 TGTGCCAGTAGTATGTCAGAGAACACTGAAGCTTTCTTT CASSMSENTEAFF
TRBJ1-2 NA TRBV11-3 TRBD1 14 TGTGCCAGCAGCTTAACAGGGGTGGACTATGGCTACACCTTC CASSLTGVDYGYTF
TRBJ1-2 few TRBV5-4 TRBD1 15 TGTGCCAGCAGCTTGGGAGGACAGGGAGGCTATGGCTACACCTTC CASSLGGQGGYGYTF
TRBJ2-3 NA TRBV24-1 TRBD2 16 TGTGCCACCAGTGTCGCGACTAGCGGGAAAACAGATACGCAGTATTTT CATSVATSGKTDTQYF
TRBJ2-1 NA TRBV5-1 NA 15 TGCGCCAGCAGCTTTGAGGGAGGCCCGTACAATGAGCAGTTCTTC CASSFEGGPYNEQFF